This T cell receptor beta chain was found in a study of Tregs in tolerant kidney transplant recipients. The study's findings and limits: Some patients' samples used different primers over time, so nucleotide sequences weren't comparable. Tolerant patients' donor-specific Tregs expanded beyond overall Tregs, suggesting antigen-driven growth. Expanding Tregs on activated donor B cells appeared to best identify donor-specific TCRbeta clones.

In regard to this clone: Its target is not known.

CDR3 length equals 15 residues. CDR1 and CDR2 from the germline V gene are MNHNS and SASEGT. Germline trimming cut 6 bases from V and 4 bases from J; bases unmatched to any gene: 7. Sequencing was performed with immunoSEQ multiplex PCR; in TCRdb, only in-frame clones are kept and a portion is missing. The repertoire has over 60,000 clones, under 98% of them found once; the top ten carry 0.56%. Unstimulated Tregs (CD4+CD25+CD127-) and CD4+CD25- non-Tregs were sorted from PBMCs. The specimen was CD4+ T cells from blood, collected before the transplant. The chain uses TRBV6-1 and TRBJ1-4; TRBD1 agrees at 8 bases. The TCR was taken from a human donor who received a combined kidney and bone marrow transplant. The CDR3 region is CASRIRQGFNEKLFF. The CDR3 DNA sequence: TGTGCCAGCAGAATACGACAGGGGTTTAATGAAAAACTGTTTTTT.